This TCR beta chain was recorded in a study of shared clonotypes between healthy human individuals. General observations from the study: Relative to memory subsets, naive subsets generally showed larger estimated richness. Only blood was sampled; tissue repertoires likely differ.

Sequencing used immunoSEQ multiplex PCR; TCRdb keeps in-frame clones, though not all of them. The table includes approximately 2.5 million clones, 90% to 95% detected once. As to this clone: The target antigen is unknown.

V lost 7 bases and J 4 bases, leaving 13 bases between the germline ends. CDR1 SNHLY and CDR2 FYNNEI come from the germline V gene. The CDR3 spans 13 residues. The sequence was collected from a young man in good health. V gene TRBV2 combines with J gene TRBJ2-5; D remains ambiguous. Sample: naive CD4+ T cells sorted from blood. The subset denotes: CD45RA+ positively selected. This CDR3 is CASILDAPETQYF. CDR3 DNA: TGTGCCAGCATCCTCGACGCGCCAGAGACCCAGTACTTC.